This T cell receptor beta chain was identified during a study of blood T cell repertoires in COVID-19 (dated by TCRdb to 2020 to 2021). Looking at the study overall: Collaborator samples came from the United States, Italy and Spain and covered acute and convalescent phases of COVID-19. Samples came from the ongoing ImmuneRACE study (first 160 participants) plus 1,254 subjects from 6 global collaborators. Where available, HLA class I and class II types were taken from metadata supplied by the sample provider and were not determined by assay-based typing. The repertoires were made available in a free public database intended to serve as a resource for research on the immune response to SARS-CoV-2. Deeply sampled blood TCRbeta repertoires from subjects exposed to, actively infected with, or recovered from COVID-19 were included in the dataset. The material from the prospective study consisted of cDNA or gDNA derived from T cells, B-cell-depleted T cells, or PBMCs. A de-identified subject ID, COVID-19 status, age in years and sex were almost always included in the sample metadata.

TCRbeta CDR3 regions were amplified from genomic DNA by means of the immunoSEQ Assay, a bias-controlled multiplex PCR. Concerning the study's data processing: Within the assay, amplification of reference gene primers was used to estimate how many nucleated cells each sample contained. To quantify the absolute abundance of each unique TCRbeta CDR3 rearrangement, sequence reads were collapsed and filtered. Productive Simpson clonality was computed per sample as the square root of Simpson's diversity index over productive rearrangements. The source is immuneACCESS, and TCRdb retained only in-frame sequences with V and J called. Part of the clones is not carried over; for the studies checked, unresolved V genes explain less than half of this, and the remainder is unexplained. Clonal size and the V and J genes are those of that table, whereas D and trimming came from the DNA. The sample table lists about 140,000 clones, 75% to 80% of them with a count of one. The biggest ten clones account for less than 3% of the sample.

Enrolling through a virtual design, the prospective study's participants ranged in age from roughly 18 to 95 years and lived across 24 United States geographic areas. In the prospective study, participants were assigned to cohorts based on the clinical history participants reported in a screening survey and a study questionnaire. For ImmuneRACE Cohort 3, a participant was defined as recovered based on two consecutive negative NP/OP PCR tests, clearance by a healthcare professional, or resolution of symptoms. Mobile phlebotomists in the prospective study collected whole blood, serum and a nasopharyngeal or oropharyngeal swab from every participant. Participants in the prospective study had the option to provide additional blood draws and questionnaires over an approximately two-month period. Prospective study blood samples were shipped either frozen or at room temperature before DNA extraction.

Study-wide findings and limitations: How much clinical and demographic metadata was included differed by source and by participant, and the metadata was provided uncurated.

Via the germline V gene (reference sequence), CDR1 is SGHNT and CDR2 YYREEE. The CDR3 contains 15 residues, cysteine and phenylalanine counted. Only the CDR3 region is kept as DNA, spanning 45 bases read in frame from base 1. V and J are trimmed by 4 bases and 6 bases, and the gene matches miss 10 bases of the junction. On this clone: Its specific antigen is unknown. Base-call qualities are not available, and no considerably larger clone is one nucleotide away.

This sequence originates from a woman aged 50 to 60 who had recovered from COVID-19. The chain is made from TRBV5-4 and TRBJ2-7; TRBD2 agrees with 10 junctional bases. The specimen was PBMCs or T cells enriched from blood (not recorded which). This receptor carries the CDR3 CASSSKREGQIEQYF. The nucleotides read TGTGCCAGCAGCAGTAAGCGGGAGGGCCAAATCGAGCAGTACTTC.